This is a list of T cell receptor beta chains from one sample in a study of neoadjuvant anti-PD-1 for oral cavity cancer. The table came from immunoSEQ multiplex PCR; TCRdb's copy has only in-frame clones and leaves some out. The sample consists of around 14,000 clones, around 70% of them appearing once. The sequencing here drew on PBMCs, taken before nivolumab (anti-PD-1) treatment. These TCRs come from a person between 40 and 85 years old with oral cavity squamous cell carcinoma. Each CDR3 is given with its conserved first and last residue. Fields, in order: clone size, D gene, V gene, J gene, CDR3 DNA, CDR3 protein. The D gene is left open where the match is weak. Not all rows give a size; the values are once, few, many and, for expanded clones, a class.

clone size: .; D gene: .; V gene: TRBV21-1; J gene: TRBJ2-1; CDR3 DNA: TGTGCCAGCTCCCGAGAGGGAGCGGGAGAAGGAACCTACAATGAGCAGTTCTTC; CDR3 protein: CASSREGAGEGTYNEQFF
clone size: .; D gene: .; V gene: TRBV7-9; J gene: TRBJ1-1; CDR3 DNA: TGTGCCAGCAGAGGAAGGCTCGAAAGGGGGGAGACTGAAGCTTTCTTT; CDR3 protein: CASRGRLERGETEAFF
clone size: once; D gene: .; V gene: TRBV5-4; J gene: TRBJ1-1; CDR3 DNA: TGTGCCAGCAGCTTGGCCGTCGCTAACACTGAAGCTTTCTTT; CDR3 protein: CASSLAVANTEAFF
clone size: .; D gene: TRBD1; V gene: TRBV7-7; J gene: TRBJ2-3; CDR3 DNA: TGTGCCAGCAGCTTGACAGGGGGCACAGATACGCAGTATTTT; CDR3 protein: CASSLTGGTDTQYF
clone size: .; D gene: TRBD1; V gene: TRBV6-1; J gene: TRBJ2-3; CDR3 DNA: TGTGCCAGCAGTGAAGGCAGGGCGACAGGGGGAAGGACAGATACGCAGTATTTT; CDR3 protein: CASSEGRATGGRTDTQYF
clone size: .; D gene: .; V gene: TRBV19; J gene: TRBJ2-2; CDR3 DNA: TGTGCCAGTAGTATCGCTCTCACCGGGGAGCTGTTTTTT; CDR3 protein: CASSIALTGELFF
clone size: .; D gene: .; V gene: TRBV10-3; J gene: TRBJ1-1; CDR3 DNA: TGTGCCATCTCCACAGGTAATCGGGGGCTTTGGACTGAAGCTTTCTTT; CDR3 protein: CAISTGNRGLWTEAFF
clone size: few; D gene: .; V gene: TRBV7-2; J gene: TRBJ2-7; CDR3 DNA: TGTGCCAGCAGCAAAAGGGGCAGGGCCTACGAGCAGTACTTC; CDR3 protein: CASSKRGRAYEQYF
clone size: .; D gene: .; V gene: TRBV28; J gene: TRBJ2-3; CDR3 DNA: TGTGCCAGCAGTGGCGGAGAGGGGCGGGGCAGACTAGATACGCAGTATTTT; CDR3 protein: CASSGGEGRGRLDTQYF
clone size: .; D gene: .; V gene: TRBV2; J gene: TRBJ1-2; CDR3 DNA: TGTGCCAGCAGTGAAGCGCTCAACTATGGCTACACCTTC; CDR3 protein: CASSEALNYGYTF
clone size: .; D gene: .; V gene: TRBV6-1; J gene: TRBJ2-2; CDR3 DNA: TGTGCCAGCAGGCACATGACCGGGGAGCTGTTTTTT; CDR3 protein: CASRHMTGELFF
clone size: .; D gene: TRBD1; V gene: TRBV10-3; J gene: TRBJ2-7; CDR3 DNA: TGTGCCATCAGTGTCGGACAGGGGTCCTACGAGCAGTACTTC; CDR3 protein: CAISVGQGSYEQYF
clone size: .; D gene: .; V gene: TRBV11-1; J gene: TRBJ1-6; CDR3 DNA: TGTGCCAGCAGCGCCGACAGCTTAGGAACACCCCTCCACTTT; CDR3 protein: CASSADSLGTPLHF
clone size: .; D gene: .; V gene: TRBV7-8; J gene: TRBJ2-7; CDR3 DNA: TGTGCCAGCAGCTTAGGAAGGTACGAGCAGTACTTC; CDR3 protein: CASSLGRYEQYF
clone size: .; D gene: .; V gene: TRBV7-7; J gene: TRBJ2-1; CDR3 DNA: TGTGCCAGCAGTGTAGGACACCACAATGAGCAGTTCTTC; CDR3 protein: CASSVGHHNEQFF
clone size: few; D gene: TRBD1; V gene: TRBV14; J gene: TRBJ1-1; CDR3 DNA: TGTGCCAGCAGCCATGACAGGGGTGGAACTGAAGCTTTCTTT; CDR3 protein: CASSHDRGGTEAFF
clone size: .; D gene: .; V gene: TRBV5-1; J gene: TRBJ2-7; CDR3 DNA: TGCGCCAGCAGCTTGACGATCGGGACATTATACGAGCAGTACTTC; CDR3 protein: CASSLTIGTLYEQYF
clone size: .; D gene: TRBD1; V gene: TRBV11-3; J gene: TRBJ1-6; CDR3 DNA: TGTGCCAGCAGCCTACGTTCCGGGACAGGGGCATCCCCCCTCCACTTT; CDR3 protein: CASSLRSGTGASPLHF
clone size: .; D gene: TRBD1; V gene: TRBV6-6; J gene: TRBJ1-2; CDR3 DNA: TGTGCCAGCAGTCCCAGCCAGGGACAGGGGGCGCGGGGCTACACCTTC; CDR3 protein: CASSPSQGQGARGYTF
clone size: few; D gene: .; V gene: TRBV19; J gene: TRBJ1-6; CDR3 DNA: TGTGCCAGTAGTATCGGGCCAGCGAATTCACCCCTCCACTTT; CDR3 protein: CASSIGPANSPLHF
clone size: .; D gene: .; V gene: TRBV19; J gene: TRBJ2-1; CDR3 DNA: TGTGCCAGTAGCGACAGGGAGGGCTATGAGCAGTTCTTC; CDR3 protein: CASSDREGYEQFF
clone size: .; D gene: .; V gene: TRBV27; J gene: TRBJ2-7; CDR3 DNA: TGTGCCAGCAGTTTGGAGGGCTCCTACGAGCAGTACTTC; CDR3 protein: CASSLEGSYEQYF
clone size: few; D gene: TRBD1; V gene: TRBV7-2; J gene: TRBJ1-6; CDR3 DNA: TGTGCCAGCAGCTTAGTGGGACAGATTTCACCCCTCCACTTT; CDR3 protein: CASSLVGQISPLHF
clone size: .; D gene: .; V gene: TRBV4-1; J gene: TRBJ1-1; CDR3 DNA: TGCGCCAGCAGCCAAGATCGAAACGAGCCCCGAGGGACTGAAGCTTTCTTT; CDR3 protein: CASSQDRNEPRGTEAFF
clone size: .; D gene: .; V gene: TRBV7-8; J gene: TRBJ2-2; CDR3 DNA: TGTGCCAGCAGCTTAGCGGGGCCGAACACCGGGGAGCTGTTTTTT; CDR3 protein: CASSLAGPNTGELFF
clone size: .; D gene: TRBD1; V gene: TRBV5-1; J gene: TRBJ1-2; CDR3 DNA: TGCGCCAGCAGCTCCGAGGACAGGGTTTCTAACTATGGCTACACCTTC; CDR3 protein: CASSSEDRVSNYGYTF
clone size: .; D gene: .; V gene: TRBV10-3; J gene: TRBJ2-6; CDR3 DNA: TGTGCCATCAGTGAGGTGGATAGCGCCGTCTCTGGGGCCAACGTCCTGACTTTC; CDR3 protein: CAISEVDSAVSGANVLTF
clone size: .; D gene: .; V gene: TRBV7-9; J gene: TRBJ2-1; CDR3 DNA: TGTGCCAGCAGCTTCACAGACAGAGACAATGAGCAGTTCTTC; CDR3 protein: CASSFTDRDNEQFF
clone size: .; D gene: .; V gene: TRBV6-1; J gene: TRBJ2-3; CDR3 DNA: TGTGCCAGCAGTGACCCAACGACAGTCAGCACAGATACGCAGTATTTT; CDR3 protein: CASSDPTTVSTDTQYF
clone size: .; D gene: TRBD1; V gene: TRBV7-9; J gene: TRBJ1-2; CDR3 DNA: TGTGCCAGCAGCTTAGCCCTAGACAGGGGGCGACGGGGCTACACCTTC; CDR3 protein: CASSLALDRGRRGYTF
clone size: .; D gene: TRBD2; V gene: TRBV5-1; J gene: TRBJ2-7; CDR3 DNA: TGCGCCAGCAGCTGGGGGACTAGCGGGAGGGTCGCTGGCGAGCAGTACTTC; CDR3 protein: CASSWGTSGRVAGEQYF
clone size: .; D gene: .; V gene: TRBV2; J gene: TRBJ1-1; CDR3 DNA: TGTGCCAGTAGGGGGGACCTGAACACTGAAGCTTTCTTT; CDR3 protein: CASRGDLNTEAFF
clone size: .; D gene: TRBD2; V gene: TRBV15; J gene: TRBJ2-3; CDR3 DNA: TGTGCCACCAGCAGAGGGGGACTAGCGGTCGTCTCAGATACGCAGTATTTT; CDR3 protein: CATSRGGLAVVSDTQYF
clone size: .; D gene: .; V gene: TRBV10-1; J gene: TRBJ1-5; CDR3 DNA: TGCGCCAGCAGGAAGGGGAGGGAGAGAACTATTAGCAATCAGCCCCAGCATTTT; CDR3 protein: CASRKGRERTISNQPQHF
clone size: .; D gene: .; V gene: TRBV5-6; J gene: TRBJ1-3; CDR3 DNA: TGTGCCAGCAGCTTGGCGGGCTCTGGAAACACCATATATTTT; CDR3 protein: CASSLAGSGNTIYF
clone size: .; D gene: .; V gene: TRBV15; J gene: TRBJ1-2; CDR3 DNA: TGTGCCACCAGCAGAGGAGGAGCAGGGGCTGCTAACTATGGCTACACCTTC; CDR3 protein: CATSRGGAGAANYGYTF
clone size: .; D gene: .; V gene: TRBV6-1; J gene: TRBJ2-6; CDR3 DNA: TGTGCCAGCAGTGAAGTGGTCGACCTCCGGGCCAACGTCCTGACTTTC; CDR3 protein: CASSEVVDLRANVLTF
clone size: .; D gene: TRBD2; V gene: TRBV15; J gene: TRBJ2-6; CDR3 DNA: TGTGCCACCAGCAGAGACCCCGGGGGGTCTGGGGCCAACGTCCTGACTTTC; CDR3 protein: CATSRDPGGSGANVLTF